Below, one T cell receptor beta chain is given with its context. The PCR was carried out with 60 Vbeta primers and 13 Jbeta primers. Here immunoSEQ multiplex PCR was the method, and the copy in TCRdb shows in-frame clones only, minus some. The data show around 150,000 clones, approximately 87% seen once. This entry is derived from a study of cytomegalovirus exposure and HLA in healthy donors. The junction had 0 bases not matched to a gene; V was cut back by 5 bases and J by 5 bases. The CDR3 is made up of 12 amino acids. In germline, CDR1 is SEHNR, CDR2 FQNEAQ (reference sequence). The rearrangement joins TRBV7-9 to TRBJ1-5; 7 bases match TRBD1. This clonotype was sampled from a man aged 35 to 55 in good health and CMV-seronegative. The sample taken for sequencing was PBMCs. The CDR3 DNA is TGTGCCAGCAGCGGGACAGATCAGCCCCAGCATTTT. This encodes CASSGTDQPQHF. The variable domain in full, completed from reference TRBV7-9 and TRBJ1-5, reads DTGVSQNPRHKITKRGQNVTFRCDPISEHNRLYWYRQTLGQGPEFLTYFQNEAQLEKSRLLSDRFSAERPKGSFSTLEIQRTEQGDSAMYLCASSGTDQPQHFGDGTRLSIL.